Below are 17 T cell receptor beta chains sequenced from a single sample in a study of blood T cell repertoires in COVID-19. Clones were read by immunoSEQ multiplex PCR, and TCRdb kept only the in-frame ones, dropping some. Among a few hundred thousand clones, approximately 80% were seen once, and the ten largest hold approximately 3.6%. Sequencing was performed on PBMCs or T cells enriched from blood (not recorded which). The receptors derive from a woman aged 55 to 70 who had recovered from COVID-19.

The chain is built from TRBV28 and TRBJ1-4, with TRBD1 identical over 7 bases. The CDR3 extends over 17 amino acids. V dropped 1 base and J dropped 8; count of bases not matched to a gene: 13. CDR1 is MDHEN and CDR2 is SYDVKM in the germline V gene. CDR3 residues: CASSLFGEGGSWEKLFF. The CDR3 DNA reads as TGTGCCAGCAGTTTATTTGGTGAAGGGGGCAGTTGGGAAAAACTGTTTTTT. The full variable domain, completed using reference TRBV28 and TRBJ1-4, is DVKVTQSSRYLVKRTGEKVFLECVQDMDHENMFWYRQDPGLGLRLIYFSYDVKMKEKGDIPEGYSVSREKKERFSLILESASTNQTSMYLCASSLFGEGGSWEKLFFGSGTQLSVL.

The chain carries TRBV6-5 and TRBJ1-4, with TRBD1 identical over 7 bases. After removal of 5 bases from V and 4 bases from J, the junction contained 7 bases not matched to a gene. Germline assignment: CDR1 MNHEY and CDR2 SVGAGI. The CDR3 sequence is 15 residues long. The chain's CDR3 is CASSPLRGDNEKLFF. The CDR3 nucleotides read TGTGCCAGCAGTCCCCTCAGGGGGGATAATGAAAAACTGTTTTTT.

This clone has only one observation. CDR3: CASSSRLEAFF. The CDR3 DNA follows: TGTGCCAGCAGTTCGAGATTGGAAGCTTTCTTT. This rearrangement joins TRBV6-6 to TRBJ1-1; the D is unclear. The V end lost 4 bases, the J end lost 8 bases, and 8 bases lay between the germline ends. Looked up from germline, CDR1 is MNHNY and CDR2 is SVGAGI (reference sequence). CDR3 length equals 11 residues.

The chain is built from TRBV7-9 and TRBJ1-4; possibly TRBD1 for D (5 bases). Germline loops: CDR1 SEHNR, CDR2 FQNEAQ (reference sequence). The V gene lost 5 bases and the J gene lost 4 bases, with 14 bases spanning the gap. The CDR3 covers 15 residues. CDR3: CASSITWGDNEKLFF. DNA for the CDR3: TGTGCCAGCAGCATAACCTGGGGCGATAATGAAAAACTGTTTTTT.

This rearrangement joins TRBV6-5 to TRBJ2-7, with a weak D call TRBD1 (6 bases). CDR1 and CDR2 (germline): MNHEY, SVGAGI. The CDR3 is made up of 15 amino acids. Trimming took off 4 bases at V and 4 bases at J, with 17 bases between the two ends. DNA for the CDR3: TGTGCCAGCAGTTCCCCACAGGGCGCGGAGTACGAGCAGTACTTC. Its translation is CASSSPQGAEYEQYF.

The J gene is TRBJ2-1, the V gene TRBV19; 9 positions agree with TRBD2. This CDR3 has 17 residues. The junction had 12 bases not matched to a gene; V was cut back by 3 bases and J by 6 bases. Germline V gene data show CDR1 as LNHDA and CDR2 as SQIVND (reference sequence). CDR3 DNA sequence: TGTGCCAGTAGTATCCTCGGAGCGGGAGGAGCACCCAATGAGCAGTTCTTC. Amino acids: CASSILGAGGAPNEQFF.

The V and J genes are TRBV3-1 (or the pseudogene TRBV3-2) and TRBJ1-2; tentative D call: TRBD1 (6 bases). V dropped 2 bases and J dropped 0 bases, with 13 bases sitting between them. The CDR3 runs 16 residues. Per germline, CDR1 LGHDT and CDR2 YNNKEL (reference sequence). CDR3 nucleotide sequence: TGTGCCAGCAGCCAAATTCGACAGGCTACTAACTATGGCTACACCTTC. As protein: CASSQIRQATNYGYTF.

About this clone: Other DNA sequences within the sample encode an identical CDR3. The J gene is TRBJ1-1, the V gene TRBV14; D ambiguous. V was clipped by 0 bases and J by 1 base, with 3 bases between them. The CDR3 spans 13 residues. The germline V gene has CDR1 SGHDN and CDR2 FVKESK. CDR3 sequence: CASSQDRNTEAFF. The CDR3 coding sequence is TGTGCCAGCAGCCAAGACAGGAACACTGAAGCTTTCTTT.

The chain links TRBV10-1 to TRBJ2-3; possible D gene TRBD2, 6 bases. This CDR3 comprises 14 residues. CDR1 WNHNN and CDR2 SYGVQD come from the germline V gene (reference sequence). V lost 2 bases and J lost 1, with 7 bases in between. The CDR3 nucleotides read TGCGCCAGCAGTGAGACGGGAGGCACAGATACGCAGTATTTT. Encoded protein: CASSETGGTDTQYF.

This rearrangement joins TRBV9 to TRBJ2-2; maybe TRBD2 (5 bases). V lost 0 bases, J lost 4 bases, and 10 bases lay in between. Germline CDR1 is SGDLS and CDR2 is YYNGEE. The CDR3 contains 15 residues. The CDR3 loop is CASSVGEGRTGELFF. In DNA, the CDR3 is TGTGCCAGCAGCGTAGGAGAGGGCCGCACCGGGGAGCTGTTTTTT.

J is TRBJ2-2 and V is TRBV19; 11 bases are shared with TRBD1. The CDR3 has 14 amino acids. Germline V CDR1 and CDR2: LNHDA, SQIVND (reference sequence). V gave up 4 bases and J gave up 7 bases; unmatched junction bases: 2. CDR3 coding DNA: TGTGCCAGTAGTAGGACAGGGGGCGGCGGGGAGCTGTTTTTT. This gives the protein CASSRTGGGGELFF.

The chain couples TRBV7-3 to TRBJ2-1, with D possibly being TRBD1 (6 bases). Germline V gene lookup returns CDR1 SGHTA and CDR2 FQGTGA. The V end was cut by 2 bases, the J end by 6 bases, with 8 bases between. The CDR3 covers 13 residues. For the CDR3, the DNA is TGTGCCAGCAGCTTAGCAGGGGCCAATGAGCAGTTCTTC. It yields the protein CASSLAGANEQFF.

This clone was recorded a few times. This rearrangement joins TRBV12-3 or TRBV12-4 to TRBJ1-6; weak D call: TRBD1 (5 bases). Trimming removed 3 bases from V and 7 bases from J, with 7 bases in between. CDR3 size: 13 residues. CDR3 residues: CASSFDRNSPLHF. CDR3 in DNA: TGTGCCAGCAGTTTCGACAGAAATTCACCCCTCCACTTT.

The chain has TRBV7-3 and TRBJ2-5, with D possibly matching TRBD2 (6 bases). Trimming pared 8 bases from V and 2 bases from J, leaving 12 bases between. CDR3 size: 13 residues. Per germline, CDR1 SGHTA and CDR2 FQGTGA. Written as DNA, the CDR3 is TGTGCCAGCTCAGAGGACTATCAAGAGACCCAGTACTTC. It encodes CASSEDYQETQYF.

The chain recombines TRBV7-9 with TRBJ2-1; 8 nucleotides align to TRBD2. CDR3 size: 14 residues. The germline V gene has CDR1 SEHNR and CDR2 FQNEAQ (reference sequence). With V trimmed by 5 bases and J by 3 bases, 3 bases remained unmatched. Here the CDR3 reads CASSRGGFYNEQFF. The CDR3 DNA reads TGTGCCAGCAGCCGGGGGGGTTTCTACAATGAGCAGTTCTTC.

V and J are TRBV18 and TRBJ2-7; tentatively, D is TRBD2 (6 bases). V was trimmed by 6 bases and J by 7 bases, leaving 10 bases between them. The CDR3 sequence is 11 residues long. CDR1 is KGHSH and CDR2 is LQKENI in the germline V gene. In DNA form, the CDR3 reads TGTGCCAGCTCGGGCCGGGGGGAGCAGTACTTC. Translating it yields CASSGRGEQYF.

The CDR3 spells CASSLDEGVGFEQYF. CDR3 nucleotides: TGTGCCAGCAGCTTAGATGAGGGAGTGGGGTTCGAGCAGTACTTC. The chain links TRBV11-2 to TRBJ2-7, with D possibly TRBD2 on 5 matching bases. The germline CDR1 and CDR2 sequences are SGHAT and FQNNGV. V was cut by 0 bases and J by 6 bases, with 15 bases left in between. The CDR3 is 15 residues long.